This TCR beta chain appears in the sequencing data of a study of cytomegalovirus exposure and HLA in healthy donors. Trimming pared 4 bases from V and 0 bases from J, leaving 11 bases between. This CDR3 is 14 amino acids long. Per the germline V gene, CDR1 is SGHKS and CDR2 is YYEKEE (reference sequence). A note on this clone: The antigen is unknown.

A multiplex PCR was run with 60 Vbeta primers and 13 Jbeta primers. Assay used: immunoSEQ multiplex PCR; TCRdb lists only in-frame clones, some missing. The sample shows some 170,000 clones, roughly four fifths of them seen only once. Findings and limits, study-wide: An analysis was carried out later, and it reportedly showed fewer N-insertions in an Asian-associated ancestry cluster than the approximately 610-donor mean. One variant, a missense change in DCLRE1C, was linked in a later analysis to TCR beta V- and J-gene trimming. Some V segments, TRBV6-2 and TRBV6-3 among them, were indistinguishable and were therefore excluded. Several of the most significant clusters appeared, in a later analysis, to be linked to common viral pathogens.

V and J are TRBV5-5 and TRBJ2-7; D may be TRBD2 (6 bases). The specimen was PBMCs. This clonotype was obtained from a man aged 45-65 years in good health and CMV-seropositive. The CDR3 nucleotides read TGTGCCAGCAGCAACCCCGGGGGCTCCTACGAGCAGTACTTC. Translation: CASSNPGGSYEQYF.